The 24 T cell receptor beta chains below come from one sample, sequenced in a study of blood T cell repertoires in COVID-19. Clones were sequenced by immunoSEQ multiplex PCR, and TCRdb holds only the in-frame ones, with some missing. The sample consists of some 350,000 clones, roughly 84% of them appearing once. Sequenced sample: PBMCs or T cells enriched from blood (not recorded which). The receptor set was obtained from a woman in her twenties or thirties who had recovered from COVID-19.

On this clone: The same CDR3 is also encoded by other DNA sequences in this sample. This chain connects TRBV3-1 (or the pseudogene TRBV3-2) to TRBJ2-5, with D possibly matching TRBD2 (5 bases). The germline V gene encodes CDR1 LGHDT and CDR2 YNNKEL (reference sequence). The CDR3 length is 14 residues. V lost 0 bases and J 3 bases, leaving 8 bases between the germline ends. CDR3 bases: TGTGCCAGCAGCCAAGAGGCGGGCGAAGAGACCCAGTACTTC. Its translation: CASSQEAGEETQYF.

The chain links TRBV11-2 to TRBJ1-2, with D maybe TRBD1 (6 bases). Germline CDR1 SGHAT, CDR2 FQNNGV. Trimming cost V 5 bases and J 5 bases, with 21 bases left between them. The CDR3 is made up of 16 amino acids. The chain's CDR3 is CASSIHLLTGGYGYTF. CDR3 sequence (DNA): TGTGCCAGCAGCATACACCTCTTGACAGGCGGATATGGCTACACCTTC.

This chain joins TRBV7-3 and TRBJ2-5, with D possibly being TRBD1 (6 bases). The CDR3 runs to 13 residues. The germline CDR1 and CDR2 sequences are SGHTA and FQGTGA. The ends were cut back, 5 bases at V and 5 bases at J, with 12 bases in the middle. In DNA form, the CDR3 reads TGTGCCAGCAGCGGGGGCGCAGGCGAGACCCAGTACTTC. Translating gives CASSGGAGETQYF.

This sequence joins TRBV5-6 and TRBJ2-2, with 7 bases that match TRBD2. CDR3 length: 16 amino acids. J lost 5 bases, V lost 2 bases, and 9 bases had no gene match. Germline CDR1 SGHDT, CDR2 YYEEEE. The CDR3, as DNA: TGTGCCAGCAGCTTCGATGGGAGGGCCGGGACCGGGGAGCTGTTTTTT. Its translation: CASSFDGRAGTGELFF.

The chain couples TRBV9 to TRBJ2-5; 7 bases fit TRBD2. This CDR3 comprises 18 residues. V dropped 0 bases and J dropped 5; count of bases not matched to a gene: 16. Per the germline V gene, CDR1 is SGDLS and CDR2 is YYNGEE. CDR3 coding DNA: TGTGCCAGCAGCGTAGAAGGGTTGGGGCGGCCCGGGAGGGAGACCCAGTACTTC. Translation gives CASSVEGLGRPGRETQYF.

The rearrangement links TRBV6-1 to TRBJ2-7; TRBD2 aligns across 7 bases. CDR1 MNHNS and CDR2 SASEGT come from the germline V gene. V lost 1 base and J lost 2; bases outside the gene matches: 5. This CDR3 is 15 amino acids long. CDR3 region: CASSEGGRSAYEQYF. The CDR3 region has the DNA TGTGCCAGCAGTGAAGGCGGGAGAAGTGCCTACGAGCAGTACTTC.

The chain employs TRBV19 and TRBJ2-7, with D possibly matching TRBD2 (5 bases). This CDR3 is 16 amino acids long. Trimming stripped 2 bases from V and 0 bases from J, with 14 bases between. Germline CDR1 and CDR2: LNHDA and SQIVND (reference sequence). Here the CDR3 reads CASSIRHGLSSYEQYF. CDR3 nucleotides: TGTGCCAGTAGTATACGACACGGACTTAGCTCCTACGAGCAGTACTTC.

This clone was seen more than once but under ten times. J is TRBJ1-2 and V is TRBV7-8; 7 bases agree with TRBD1. Germline trimming cut 3 bases from V and 4 bases from J; bases unmatched to any gene: 2. The CDR3 runs 13 residues. The V gene's germline CDR1 is SGHVS and CDR2 FQNEAQ. The CDR3 reads CASSFGTAYGYTF. In DNA, the CDR3 is TGTGCCAGCAGCTTCGGGACAGCCTATGGCTACACCTTC.

Comment on this clone: This CDR3 is also generated by other DNA sequences in the sample. The chain combines TRBV5-6 with TRBJ1-2, with 10 bases aligning to TRBD1. CDR3 length: 15 amino acids. J lost 2 bases, V lost 4 bases, and 5 bases had no gene match. Germline V CDR1 and CDR2: SGHDT, YYEEEE. The CDR3 spells CASSLRQGANYGYTF. The CDR3 nucleotides read TGTGCCAGCAGCCTGCGACAGGGGGCGAACTATGGCTACACCTTC.

The chain carries TRBV7-2 and TRBJ2-7, with 14 bases aligning to TRBD2. J gave up 0 bases and V 3 bases, and 4 bases lay outside the gene matches. The germline gives CDR1 SGHTA, CDR2 FQGNSA. The CDR3 consists of 17 residues. The CDR3 DNA is TGTGCCAGCAGCTTGGGACTAGCGGGAGTGCTCTCCTACGAGCAGTACTTC. Its protein product is CASSLGLAGVLSYEQYF.

J is TRBJ2-1 and V is TRBV6-4; 8 nucleotides line up with TRBD1. This CDR3 region has 15 residues. Trimming removed 5 bases from V and 2 bases from J; junction bases left unmatched: 5. Per germline, CDR1 MRHNA and CDR2 SNTAGT. The CDR3 DNA is TGTGCCAGCAGTCCTCAGGGGGCTACCTACAATGAGCAGTTCTTC. Protein product: CASSPQGATYNEQFF.

This clone was recorded only once. V gene TRBV19 combines with J gene TRBJ2-3, with 12 bases that match TRBD2. With V trimmed by 3 bases and J by 1 base, 2 bases remained unmatched. Germline lookup yields CDR1 LNHDA and CDR2 SQIVND (reference sequence). The CDR3 is 16 residues long. The CDR3 sequence is CASSIRTSGGTDTQYF. The CDR3 bases are TGTGCCAGTAGTATCAGGACTAGCGGGGGCACAGATACGCAGTATTTT.

The genes are TRBV9 and TRBJ2-3; 7 bases align to TRBD1. The CDR3 totals 16 residues. The germline CDR1 and CDR2 sequences are SGDLS and YYNGEE. Trimming took 4 bases from V and 3 from J; bases not matched to a gene: 11. CDR3 protein: CASSPLSTGATDTQYF. Written as DNA, the CDR3 is TGTGCCAGCAGCCCGTTGAGTACAGGGGCGACAGATACGCAGTATTTT. Supplemented by reference TRBV9 and TRBJ2-3, the full variable domain reads DSGVTQTPKHLITATGQRVTLRCSPRSGDLSVYWYQQSLDQGLQFLIQYYNGEERAKGNILERFSAQQFPDLHSELNLSSLELGDSALYFCASSPLSTGATDTQYFGPGTRLTVL.

J is TRBJ1-4 and V is TRBV2; D is uncertain. Looked up from germline, CDR1 is SNHLY and CDR2 is FYNNEI. V lost 7 bases and J 2 bases, leaving 11 bases between the germline ends. The CDR3 runs to 14 residues. As DNA, the CDR3 is TGTGCCAGCATACCTCCGGGGACTAATGAAAAACTGTTTTTT. Its protein is CASIPPGTNEKLFF. Full variable domain (remainder filled in from reference TRBV2 and TRBJ1-4): EPEVTQTPSHQVTQMGQEVILRCVPISNHLYFYWYRQILGQKVEFLVSFYNNEISEKSEIFDDQFSVERPDGSNFTLKIRSTKLEDSAMYFCASIPPGTNEKLFFGSGTQLSVL.

J is TRBJ2-1 and V is TRBV7-2; 7 bases align to TRBD2. V shed 1 base and J 5 bases; nucleotides not matched to a gene: 8. Looked up from germline, CDR1 is SGHTA and CDR2 is FQGNSA. The CDR3 is 16 residues long. The CDR3 sequence is CASSLVGGRFNNEQFF. The CDR3 region has the DNA TGTGCCAGCAGCTTAGTGGGCGGGAGATTCAACAATGAGCAGTTCTTC.

The rearrangement links TRBV29-1 to TRBJ2-7, with a tentative D call TRBD1 (6 bases). V dropped 0 bases and J dropped 2 bases, with 11 bases sitting between them. This CDR3 contains 14 residues. CDR1 is SQVTM, CDR2 ANQGSEA, per germline. CDR3 in DNA: TGCAGCGTTGAAGAGCAGGGGTGGACCTACGAGCAGTACTTC. As protein: CSVEEQGWTYEQYF.

The chain employs TRBV5-5 and TRBJ2-7; 7 nucleotides line up with TRBD1. The CDR3 is made up of 14 amino acids. V trimming: 4 bases; J trimming: 3 bases; junction bases outside the gene matches: 7. Germline lookup yields CDR1 SGHKS and CDR2 YYEKEE (reference sequence). DNA for the CDR3: TGTGCCAGCAGCCCGCAACAGGGGAACTACGAGCAGTACTTC. It encodes CASSPQQGNYEQYF.

The CDR3 region has the DNA TGTGCCAGCAGCTTAGTCGGCAGAGGAGTTGAGCAGTTCTTC. Amino acid sequence: CASSLVGRGVEQFF. The chain has TRBV7-2 and TRBJ2-1; no definite D call. From germline, CDR1 is SGHTA and CDR2 FQGNSA. V dropped 1 base and J dropped 9 bases, with 13 bases sitting between them. CDR3 length: 14 residues.

V usage is TRBV5-1 and J usage is TRBJ2-2, with a weak D call TRBD1 (5 bases). The germline CDR1 and CDR2 sequences are SGHRS and YFSETQ. V shed 0 bases and J shed 4 bases, with 10 bases lying between them. The CDR3 length is 15 residues. The CDR3 nucleotides are TGCGCCAGCAGCTTGGCAGGGTCAGGCACCGGGGAGCTGTTTTTT. Its protein is CASSLAGSGTGELFF. The full variable domain, completed using reference TRBV5-1 and TRBJ2-2, is KAGVTQTPRYLIKTRGQQVTLSCSPISGHRSVSWYQQTPGQGLQFLFEYFSETQRNKGNFPGRFSGRQFSNSRSEMNVSTLELGDSALYLCASSLAGSGTGELFFGEGSRLTVL.

The rearrangement uses TRBV6-4 and TRBJ1-6; possibly TRBD1 for D (5 bases). This CDR3 has 15 residues. Germline loops: CDR1 MRHNA, CDR2 SNTAGT. Trimming left V 6 bases short and J 7 bases short, with 16 bases between. The CDR3: CASRAERQINSPLHF. CDR3 coding DNA: TGTGCCAGCAGGGCCGAGAGACAGATCAATTCACCCCTCCACTTT.

The chain uses TRBV2 and TRBJ1-2; a weak D match, TRBD1 (5 bases). This CDR3 comprises 13 residues. Trimming pared 7 bases from V and 4 bases from J, leaving 13 bases between. Looked up from germline, CDR1 is SNHLY and CDR2 is FYNNEI. The CDR3 is CASNGQNLYGYTF. In DNA, the CDR3 is TGTGCCAGCAACGGACAAAACCTCTATGGCTACACCTTC.

The DNA for the CDR3 is TGTGCCAGCAGTTACGAGGCCGGGGGGTCCACGGCGGGACCCCCTCCAGGGCAGTTCTTC. Encoded protein: CASSYEAGGSTAGPPPGQFF. The V call is TRBV6-2 or TRBV6-3, the J call TRBJ2-1; 7 bases agree with TRBD2. From germline, CDR1 is MNHEY and CDR2 SVGEGT. This CDR3 contains 20 residues. Germline trimming cut 2 bases from V and 12 bases from J; bases unmatched to any gene: 28.

The chain employs TRBV4-2 and TRBJ2-7; 8 bases line up with TRBD1. The length of the CDR3 is 15 residues. Losses at the gene ends were 2 bases for V and 2 bases for J; bases not matched to a gene: 5. Germline CDR1 and CDR2: LGHNA and YNFKEQ. This CDR3 reads CASSQPGQVPYEQYF. The CDR3 nucleotides read TGTGCCAGCAGCCAACCGGGACAGGTGCCCTACGAGCAGTACTTC.

The rearrangement joins TRBV28 to TRBJ1-1, with TRBD1 matching 8 bases. Germline V lookup: CDR1 MDHEN, CDR2 SYDVKM. CDR3 length equals 17 residues. The V and J ends lost 1 base and 3 bases, in that order; junction bases with no gene match: 10. CDR3 nucleotide sequence: TGTGCCAGCAGTTTATTGGTTTCGGTACAGGGGGACACTGAAGCTTTCTTT. Translating gives CASSLLVSVQGDTEAFF.